This is a list of T cell receptor beta chains from one sample in a study of blood T cell repertoires in COVID-19. Libraries were prepared by immunoSEQ multiplex PCR; TCRdb keeps only in-frame clonotypes and omits some of them. Of 350,000 or so clones listed, 88% are singletons. The source material was PBMCs or T cells enriched from blood (not recorded which). The receptor source for this set is a woman aged 30 to 39 who had been exposed to COVID-19. CDR3s include the opening cysteine and the closing phenylalanine or tryptophan. A D gene is named only where the DNA matches it firmly. Where a row states a size, it is once, few, many or the class of an expanded clone; other rows omit it.

-	TRBV6-5	TRBJ1-1	TRBD1	TGTGCCAGCAGGGAGCCGGGACAGCGGGCTTTCTTT	CASREPGQRAFF
once	TRBV11-2	TRBJ1-1	-	TGTGCCAGCAGTTCTGACCCAGGGGAAGCTTTCTTT	CASSSDPGEAFF
-	TRBV19	TRBJ2-3	-	TGTGCCAGTAGTATAGAGGGCAGGGTCCCAGATACGCAGTATTTT	CASSIEGRVPDTQYF
-	TRBV28	TRBJ2-7	-	TGTGCCAGCAGACTACAGGGACCCTACGAGCAGTACTTC	CASRLQGPYEQYF
once	TRBV5-4	TRBJ2-3	-	TGTGCCGGAGGGACGCCGAGCACAGATACGCAGTATTTT	CAGGTPSTDTQYF
-	TRBV5-1	TRBJ2-1	-	TGCGCCAGCAGCCTCTCCTACAATGAGCAGTTCTTC	CASSLSYNEQFF
-	TRBV29-1	TRBJ2-7	TRBD2	TGCAGCGTTGTGTGGAGCGGGGGGTACGAGCAGTACTTC	CSVVWSGGYEQYF
-	TRBV7-9	TRBJ2-7	TRBD2	TGTGCCAGCAGCACAGCGGGAGGACTCTACGAGCAGTACTTC	CASSTAGGLYEQYF
-	TRBV5-1	TRBJ2-1	-	TGCGCCAGCAGCTGGCCGAGAGGACACTTGAGCTCCTACAATGAGCAGTTCTTC	CASSWPRGHLSSYNEQFF
-	TRBV10-2	TRBJ1-2	TRBD1	TGCGCCAGCAACGCAGGGACAGGATTGTCAACTTATGGCTACACCTTC	CASNAGTGLSTYGYTF
-	TRBV19	TRBJ2-1	TRBD1	TGTGCCAGTAGTATCGACAGGGGGGCGGCCTCCTACAATGAGCAGTTCTTC	CASSIDRGAASYNEQFF
-	TRBV19	TRBJ1-2	TRBD1	TGTGCCAGTAGTATTGGACAGGGGCTTAACTATGGCTACACCTTC	CASSIGQGLNYGYTF
once	TRBV7-6	TRBJ1-1	TRBD1	TGTGCCAGCAGCTTAGCGCGGGAGGGGGCGGCTGGAACTGAAGCTTTCTTT	CASSLAREGAAGTEAFF
-	TRBV5-6	TRBJ2-7	-	TGTGCCAGCAGCTTGGGGACAGTCTACGAGCAGTACTTC	CASSLGTVYEQYF
-	TRBV10-1	TRBJ2-7	TRBD2	TGCGCCAGCAGTGACGGACTAGCGGGAGATGAGCAGTACTTC	CASSDGLAGDEQYF
-	TRBV5-1	TRBJ1-4	-	TGCGCCAGCAGCTTGGGCCAGGCAGCTAATGAAAAACTGTTTTTT	CASSLGQAANEKLFF
-	TRBV14	TRBJ2-2	TRBD2	TGTGCCAGCAGCCGGGGGACTAGCGGGAGCTACACCGGGGAGCTGTTTTTT	CASSRGTSGSYTGELFF
-	TRBV6-5	TRBJ1-6	-	TGTGCCAGCAGTCGGACAGTCCCCGGGGTTTCACCCCTCCACTTT	CASSRTVPGVSPLHF
-	TRBV11-3	TRBJ2-3	-	TGTGCCAGCAGCCAGACCAGGAACACAGATACGCAGTATTTT	CASSQTRNTDTQYF
-	TRBV5-1	TRBJ2-2	-	TGCGCCAGCAGCACCGACGAGGGAACCGGGGAGCTGTTTTTT	CASSTDEGTGELFF
-	TRBV9	TRBJ2-7	TRBD2	TGTGCCAGCAGCGTAGACCAACTAGCGCCCGACGAGCAGTACTTC	CASSVDQLAPDEQYF
-	TRBV15	TRBJ1-2	TRBD1	TGTGCCACCAGCAGAGAGATACAGGGGGCTATTAACTATGGCTACACCTTC	CATSREIQGAINYGYTF
-	TRBV7-9	TRBJ1-4	-	TGTGCCAGCAGCTTACGGGAAGCGGAAAAACTGTTTTTT	CASSLREAEKLFF
-	TRBV29-1	TRBJ2-1	TRBD2	TGCAGCGTAGCTAGCGGAAGCTCCTACAATGAGCAGTTCTTC	CSVASGSSYNEQFF
-	TRBV10-3	TRBJ2-7	TRBD1	TGTGCCATCAGTGAGCCCGCCGGGACAGCAATAGAGCAGTACTTC	CAISEPAGTAIEQYF
-	TRBV25-1	TRBJ2-5	-	TGTGCCAGCAGTGGTAACCAAGAGACCCAGTACTTC	CASSGNQETQYF
many	TRBV19	TRBJ2-1	TRBD2	TGTGCCAGTCGGACTAGCTTGGAGCAGTTCTTC	CASRTSLEQFF
-	TRBV10-1	TRBJ1-1	TRBD1	TGCGCCAGCAGCGGGGACAGAAGGAACACTGAAGCTTTCTTT	CASSGDRRNTEAFF
once	TRBV4-1	TRBJ1-1	-	TGCGCCAGCAGCCAAGAAACAGGGTACAGAGGACCCACGAACACTGAAGCTTTCTTT	CASSQETGYRGPTNTEAFF
once	TRBV28	TRBJ1-2	TRBD1	TGTGCCAGCAGTCCCCCGACAGGGACGGGCTATGGCTACACCTTC	CASSPPTGTGYGYTF
-	TRBV7-6	TRBJ1-4	TRBD1	TGTGCCAGCAGGTCCGGGACAGAAGCCAATGAAAAACTGTTTTTT	CASRSGTEANEKLFF
-	TRBV10-1	TRBJ2-5	TRBD1	TGCGCCAGCAGTGAGTCTTCGGGACAGGGTAAAGAGACCCAGTACTTC	CASSESSGQGKETQYF
-	TRBV5-6	TRBJ1-5	-	TGTGCCAGCAGCTTGACCAGGGGTCATGGTGGGAGCAATCAGCCCCAGCATTTT	CASSLTRGHGGSNQPQHF
once	TRBV27	TRBJ1-1	-	TGTGCCAGCAGTTTAACGGAGCTGAACACTGAAGCTTTCTTT	CASSLTELNTEAFF
-	TRBV28	TRBJ1-1	-	TGTGCCAGCAGTTCCCTCGGGGGGCGCATGAACACTGAAGCTTTCTTT	CASSSLGGRMNTEAFF
-	TRBV11-2	TRBJ2-7	TRBD1	TGTGCCAGCAGCTTCACAGGGGGCTCCTACGAGCAGTACTTC	CASSFTGGSYEQYF
-	TRBV28	TRBJ1-1	-	TGTGCCGGCAGGGGAGGAGAATGGGACACTGAAGCTTTCTTT	CAGRGGEWDTEAFF
-	TRBV5-1	TRBJ1-1	-	TGCGCCAGCAGCTTGGAGGCGGCGATGAACACTGAAGCTTTCTTT	CASSLEAAMNTEAFF
once	TRBV5-1	TRBJ2-7	-	TGCGCCAGCAGCTTGGGCGGGGCCCCCTACGAGCAGTACTTC	CASSLGGAPYEQYF
-	TRBV5-8	TRBJ1-5	-	TGTGCCAGCAGCCATAGCGCGGGTCAGCCCCAGCATTTT	CASSHSAGQPQHF
-	TRBV4-2	TRBJ2-1	-	TGTGCCAGCAGCCCCCTAGGGGGATACAATGAGCAGTTCTTC	CASSPLGGYNEQFF
-	TRBV7-9	TRBJ2-7	TRBD1	TGTGCCAGCAGCGCTCGATGGGACAGTTTCTACGAGCAGTACTTC	CASSARWDSFYEQYF
-	TRBV11-3	TRBJ2-7	TRBD1	TGTGCCAGCAGCTCTCGACAGGGGCCTTGGCAGTACTTC	CASSSRQGPWQYF
-	TRBV30	TRBJ2-3	TRBD2	TGTGCCTGGGAGCGAGCGGGATTCCGGGGGGATACGCAGTATTTT	CAWERAGFRGDTQYF
once	TRBV9	TRBJ2-7	TRBD1	TGTGCCAGCAGCGCGGGGACAGGGGGGCCCTACGAGCAGTACTTC	CASSAGTGGPYEQYF
-	TRBV5-5	TRBJ2-7	-	TGTGCCAGCAGCTTGGCTGAGTACGAGCAGTACTTC	CASSLAEYEQYF
-	TRBV20-1	TRBJ1-2	-	TGCAGTGCTAGTGCCCAGGAGGTATATGGCTACACCTTC	CSASAQEVYGYTF
-	TRBV12-3/TRBV12-4	TRBJ1-3	-	TGTGCCAGTTTTGGGGGGTCTGGAAACACCATATATTTT	CASFGGSGNTIYF
-	TRBV7-3	TRBJ2-7	TRBD1	TGTGCCAGCAGCAACTCCGGGACAGGGGACAACGAGCAGTACTTC	CASSNSGTGDNEQYF
-	TRBV28	TRBJ1-4	-	TGTGCCAGCAGCTCTCACAGGGCGACTAATGAAAAACTGTTTTTT	CASSSHRATNEKLFF
-	TRBV27	TRBJ2-7	-	TGTGCCAGCAGTTTACAGTTTGGCCCAAGACACGGTCGGTACGAGCAGTACTTC	CASSLQFGPRHGRYEQYF
few	TRBV9	TRBJ2-7	-	TGTGCCAGCAGCCCCTACGAACAGGGAACCTACGAGCAGTACTTC	CASSPYEQGTYEQYF